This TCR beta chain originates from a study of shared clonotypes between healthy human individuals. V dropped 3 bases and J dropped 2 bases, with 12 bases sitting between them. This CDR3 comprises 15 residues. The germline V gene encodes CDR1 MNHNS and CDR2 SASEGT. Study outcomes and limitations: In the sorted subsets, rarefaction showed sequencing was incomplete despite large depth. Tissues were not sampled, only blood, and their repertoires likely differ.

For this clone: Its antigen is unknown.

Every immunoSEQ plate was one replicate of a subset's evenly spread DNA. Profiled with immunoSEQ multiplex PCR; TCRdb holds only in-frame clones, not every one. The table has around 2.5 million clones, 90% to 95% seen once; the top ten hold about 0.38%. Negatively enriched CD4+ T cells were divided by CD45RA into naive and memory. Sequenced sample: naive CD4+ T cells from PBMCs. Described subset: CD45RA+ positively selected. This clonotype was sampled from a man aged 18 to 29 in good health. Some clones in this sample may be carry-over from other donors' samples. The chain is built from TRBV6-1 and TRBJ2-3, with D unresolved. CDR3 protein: CASSEGWRHTDTQYF. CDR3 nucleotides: TGTGCCAGCAGTGAGGGTTGGAGACACACAGATACGCAGTATTTT.